Listed here is a single T cell receptor beta chain. This specimen belongs to a study of cytomegalovirus exposure and HLA in healthy donors. V gave up 0 bases and J gave up 5 bases, with 20 bases separating them. From germline, CDR1 is SGHDN and CDR2 FVKESK. The CDR3 is made up of 18 amino acids. It was with 60 Vbeta and 13 Jbeta primers that the PCR ran. Assay: immunoSEQ multiplex PCR; the TCRdb copy retains only in-frame clones and omits some. The sample has roughly 78,000 clones. The sequence derives from a boy aged 5-17 years in good health and CMV-seronegative. The sample comprised PBMCs. The V and J genes are TRBV14 and TRBJ2-1; D remains ambiguous. CDR3 region: CASSQEFPAAEVDNEQFF. CDR3 DNA sequence: TGTGCCAGCAGCCAAGAATTTCCGGCTGCGGAAGTCGACAATGAGCAGTTCTTC.